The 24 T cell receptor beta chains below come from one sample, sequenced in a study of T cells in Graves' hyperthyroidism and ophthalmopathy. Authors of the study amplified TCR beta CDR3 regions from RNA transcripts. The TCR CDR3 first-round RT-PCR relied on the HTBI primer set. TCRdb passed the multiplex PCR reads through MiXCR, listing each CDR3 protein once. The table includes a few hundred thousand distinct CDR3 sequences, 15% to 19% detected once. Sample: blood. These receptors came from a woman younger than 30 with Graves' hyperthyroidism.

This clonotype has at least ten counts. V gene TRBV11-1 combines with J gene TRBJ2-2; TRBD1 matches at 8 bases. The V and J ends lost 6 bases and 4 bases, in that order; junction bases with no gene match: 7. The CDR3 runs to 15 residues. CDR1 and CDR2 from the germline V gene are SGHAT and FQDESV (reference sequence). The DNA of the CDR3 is TGTGCCAGCAGGAGCAGGGGGCGCGGCACCGGGGAGCTGTTTTTT. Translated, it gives CASRSRGRGTGELFF.

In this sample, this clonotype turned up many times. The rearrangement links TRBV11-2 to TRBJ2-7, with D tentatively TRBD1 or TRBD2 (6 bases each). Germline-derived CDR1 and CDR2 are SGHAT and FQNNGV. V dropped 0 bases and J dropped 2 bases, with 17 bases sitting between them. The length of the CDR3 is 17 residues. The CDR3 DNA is TGTGCCAGCAGCTTAGATTCACCCCGAGGGGGGCCCTACGAGCAGTACTTC. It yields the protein CASSLDSPRGGPYEQYF. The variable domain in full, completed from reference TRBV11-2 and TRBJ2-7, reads EAGVAQSPRYKIIEKRQSVAFWCNPISGHATLYWYQQILGQGPKLLIQFQNNGVVDDSQLPKDRFSAERLKGVDSTLKIQPAKLEDSAVYLCASSLDSPRGGPYEQYFGPGTRLTVT.

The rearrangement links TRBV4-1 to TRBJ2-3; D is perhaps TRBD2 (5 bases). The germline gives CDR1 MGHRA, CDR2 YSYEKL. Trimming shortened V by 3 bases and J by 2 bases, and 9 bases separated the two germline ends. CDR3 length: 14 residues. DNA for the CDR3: TGCGCCAGCAGCCACGGGCGGGTCACAGATACGCAGTATTTT. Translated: CASSHGRVTDTQYF.

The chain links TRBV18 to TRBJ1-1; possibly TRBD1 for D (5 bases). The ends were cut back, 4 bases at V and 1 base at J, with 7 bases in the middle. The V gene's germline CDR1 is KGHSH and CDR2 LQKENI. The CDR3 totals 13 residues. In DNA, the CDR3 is TGTGCCAGCTCACGCCAGGGGAACACTGAAGCTTTCTTT. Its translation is CASSRQGNTEAFF.

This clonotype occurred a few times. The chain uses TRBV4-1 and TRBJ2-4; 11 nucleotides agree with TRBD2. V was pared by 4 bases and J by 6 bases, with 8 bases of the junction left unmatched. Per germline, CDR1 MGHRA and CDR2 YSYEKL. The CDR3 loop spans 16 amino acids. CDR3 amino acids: CASSPVAGGPGNIQYF. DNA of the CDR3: TGCGCCAGCAGCCCCGTAGCGGGAGGGCCCGGAAACATTCAGTACTTC.

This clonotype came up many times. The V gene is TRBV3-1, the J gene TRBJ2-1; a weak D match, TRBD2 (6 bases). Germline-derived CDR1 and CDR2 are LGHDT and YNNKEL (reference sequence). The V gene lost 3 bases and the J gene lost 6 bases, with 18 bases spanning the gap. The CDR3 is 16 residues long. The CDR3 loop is CASSQARLEGRNEQFF. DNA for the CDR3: TGTGCCAGCAGCCAGGCCCGACTAGAAGGGCGCAATGAGCAGTTCTTC.

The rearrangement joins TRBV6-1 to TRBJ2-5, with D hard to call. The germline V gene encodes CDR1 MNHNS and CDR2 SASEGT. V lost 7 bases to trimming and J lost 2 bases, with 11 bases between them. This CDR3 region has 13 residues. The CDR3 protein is CASTPEVQETQYF. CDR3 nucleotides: TGTGCCAGCACCCCCGAAGTACAAGAGACCCAGTACTTC.

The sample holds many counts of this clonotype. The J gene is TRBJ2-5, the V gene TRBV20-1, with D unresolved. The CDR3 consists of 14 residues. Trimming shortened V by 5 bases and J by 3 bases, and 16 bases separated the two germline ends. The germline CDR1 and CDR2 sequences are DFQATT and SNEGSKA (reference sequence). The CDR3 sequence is CSAFRASIEETQYF. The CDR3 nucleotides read TGCAGTGCTTTCCGGGCCTCGATAGAAGAGACCCAGTACTTC.

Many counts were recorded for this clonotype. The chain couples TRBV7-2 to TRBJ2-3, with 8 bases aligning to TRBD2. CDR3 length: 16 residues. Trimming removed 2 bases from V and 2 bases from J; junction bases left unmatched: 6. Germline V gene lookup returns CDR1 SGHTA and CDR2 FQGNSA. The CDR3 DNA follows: TGTGCCAGCAGCTTATCCCCAGCGGGAGACACAGATACGCAGTATTTT. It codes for CASSLSPAGDTDTQYF.

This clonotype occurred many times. This chain's CDR3 is CASSRDTLGEKLFF. The CDR3 DNA reads as TGTGCCAGCAGCCGTGATACGCTCGGGGAAAAACTGTTTTTT. This chain connects TRBV28 to TRBJ1-4; D call uncertain. Germline values: CDR1 MDHEN, CDR2 SYDVKM. The CDR3 totals 14 residues. Trimming shortened V by 6 bases and J by 8 bases, and 16 bases separated the two germline ends.

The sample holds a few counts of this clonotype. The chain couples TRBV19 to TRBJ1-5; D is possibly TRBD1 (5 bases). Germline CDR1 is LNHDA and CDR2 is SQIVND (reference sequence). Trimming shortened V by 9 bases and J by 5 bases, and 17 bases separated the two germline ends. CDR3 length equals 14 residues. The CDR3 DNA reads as TGTGCCAGCACCGGGACGGCTATCTATCAGCCCCAGCATTTT. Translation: CASTGTAIYQPQHF.

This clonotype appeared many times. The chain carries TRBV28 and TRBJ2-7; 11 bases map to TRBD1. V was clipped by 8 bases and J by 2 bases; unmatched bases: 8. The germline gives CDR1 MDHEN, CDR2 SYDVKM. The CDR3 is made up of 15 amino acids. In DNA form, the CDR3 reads TGTGCCAGCTCAAAAGGGGGACAGGGGGCCTACGAGCAGTACTTC. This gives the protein CASSKGGQGAYEQYF.

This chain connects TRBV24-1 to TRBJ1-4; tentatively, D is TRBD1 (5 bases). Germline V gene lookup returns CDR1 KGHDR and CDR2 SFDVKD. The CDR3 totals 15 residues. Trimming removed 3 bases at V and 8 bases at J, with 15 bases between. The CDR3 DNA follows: TGTGCCACCAGTGATCCCCCCAGGGAGGGCGAAAAACTGTTTTTT. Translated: CATSDPPREGEKLFF.

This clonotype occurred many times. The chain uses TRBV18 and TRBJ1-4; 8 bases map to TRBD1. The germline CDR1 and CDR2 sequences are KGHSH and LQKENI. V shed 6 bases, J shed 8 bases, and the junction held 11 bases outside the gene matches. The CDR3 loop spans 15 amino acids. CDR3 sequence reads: CASSPYGQGAEKLFF. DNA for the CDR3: TGTGCCAGCTCGCCTTATGGACAGGGAGCCGAAAAACTGTTTTTT.

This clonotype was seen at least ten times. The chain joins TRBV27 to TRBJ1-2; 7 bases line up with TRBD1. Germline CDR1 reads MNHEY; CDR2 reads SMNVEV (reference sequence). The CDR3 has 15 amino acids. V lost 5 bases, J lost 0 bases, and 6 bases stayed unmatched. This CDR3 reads CASSPTGPSNYGYTF. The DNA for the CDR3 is TGTGCCAGCAGTCCGACAGGGCCATCTAACTATGGCTACACCTTC.

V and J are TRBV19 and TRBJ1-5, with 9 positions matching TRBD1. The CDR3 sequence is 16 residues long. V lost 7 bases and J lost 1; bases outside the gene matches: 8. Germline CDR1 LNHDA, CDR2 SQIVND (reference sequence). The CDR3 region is CASTRTGAKSNQPQHF. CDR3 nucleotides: TGTGCCAGTACCCGGACAGGGGCCAAGAGCAATCAGCCCCAGCATTTT. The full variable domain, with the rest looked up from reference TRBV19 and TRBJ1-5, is DGGITQSPKYLFRKEGQNVTLSCEQNLNHDAMYWYRQDPGQGLRLIYYSQIVNDFQKGDIAEGYSVSREKKESFPLTVTSAQKNPTAFYLCASTRTGAKSNQPQHFGDGTRLSIL.

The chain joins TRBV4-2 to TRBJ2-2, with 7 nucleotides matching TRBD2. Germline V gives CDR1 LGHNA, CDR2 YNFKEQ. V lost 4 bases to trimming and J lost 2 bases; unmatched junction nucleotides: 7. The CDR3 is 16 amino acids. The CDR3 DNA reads TGTGCCAGCAGCCTACGGACTAGAGCTAACACCGGGGAGCTGTTTTTT. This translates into CASSLRTRANTGELFF.

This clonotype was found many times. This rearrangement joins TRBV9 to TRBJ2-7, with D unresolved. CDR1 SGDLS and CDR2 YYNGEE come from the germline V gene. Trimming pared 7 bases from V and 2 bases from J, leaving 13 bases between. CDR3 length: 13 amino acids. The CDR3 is CASLGYCAYEQYF. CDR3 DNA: TGTGCCAGCCTGGGTTATTGCGCCTACGAGCAGTACTTC.

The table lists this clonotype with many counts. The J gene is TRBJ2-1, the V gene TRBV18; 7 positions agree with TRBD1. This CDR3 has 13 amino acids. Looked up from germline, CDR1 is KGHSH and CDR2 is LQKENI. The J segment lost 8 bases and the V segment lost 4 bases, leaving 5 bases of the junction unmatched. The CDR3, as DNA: TGTGCCAGCTCACAGGGGGCTGGGGATGAGCAGTTCTTC. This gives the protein CASSQGAGDEQFF.

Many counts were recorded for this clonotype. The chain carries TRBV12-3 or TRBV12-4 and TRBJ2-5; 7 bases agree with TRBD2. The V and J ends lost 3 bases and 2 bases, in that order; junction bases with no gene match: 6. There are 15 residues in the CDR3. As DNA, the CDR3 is TGTGCCAGCAGTTTTGGGCGGGGGAAACAAGAGACCCAGTACTTC. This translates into CASSFGRGKQETQYF.

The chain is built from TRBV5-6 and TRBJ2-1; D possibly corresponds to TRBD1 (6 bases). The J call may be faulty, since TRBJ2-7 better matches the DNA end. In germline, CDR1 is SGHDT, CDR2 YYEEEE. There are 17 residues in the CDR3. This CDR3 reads CASSLYGQGFSYNEQYF. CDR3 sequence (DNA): TGTGCCAGCAGCTTGTATGGGCAGGGGTTCTCCTACAATGAGCAGTACTTC.

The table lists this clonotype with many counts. CDR3 amino acids: CASSPMSGTGAGELFF. CDR3 nucleotide sequence: TGTGCCAGCAGCCCAATGTCAGGGACAGGGGCCGGGGAGCTGTTTTTT. The chain recombines TRBV6-1 with TRBJ2-2; the match to TRBD1 covers 10 bases. With V trimmed by 6 bases and J by 6 bases, 10 bases remained unmatched. The CDR3 loop spans 16 amino acids. CDR1 and CDR2 from the germline V gene are MNHNS and SASEGT.

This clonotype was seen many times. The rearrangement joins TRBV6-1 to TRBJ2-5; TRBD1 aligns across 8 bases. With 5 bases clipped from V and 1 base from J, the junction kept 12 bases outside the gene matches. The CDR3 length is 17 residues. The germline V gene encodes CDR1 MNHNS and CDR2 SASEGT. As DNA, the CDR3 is TGTGCCAGCAGTTACACCTCTCGGACAGGGACCCAAGAGACCCAGTACTTC. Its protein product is CASSYTSRTGTQETQYF.

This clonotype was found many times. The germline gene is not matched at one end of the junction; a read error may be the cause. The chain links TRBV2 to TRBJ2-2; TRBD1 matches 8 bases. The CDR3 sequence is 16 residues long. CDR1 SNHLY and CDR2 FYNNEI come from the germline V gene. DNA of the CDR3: TGTGCCAGCAGAATTTCATGGACAGGGAACGCCGGGGAGCTGTTTTTT. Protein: CASRISWTGNAGELFF.